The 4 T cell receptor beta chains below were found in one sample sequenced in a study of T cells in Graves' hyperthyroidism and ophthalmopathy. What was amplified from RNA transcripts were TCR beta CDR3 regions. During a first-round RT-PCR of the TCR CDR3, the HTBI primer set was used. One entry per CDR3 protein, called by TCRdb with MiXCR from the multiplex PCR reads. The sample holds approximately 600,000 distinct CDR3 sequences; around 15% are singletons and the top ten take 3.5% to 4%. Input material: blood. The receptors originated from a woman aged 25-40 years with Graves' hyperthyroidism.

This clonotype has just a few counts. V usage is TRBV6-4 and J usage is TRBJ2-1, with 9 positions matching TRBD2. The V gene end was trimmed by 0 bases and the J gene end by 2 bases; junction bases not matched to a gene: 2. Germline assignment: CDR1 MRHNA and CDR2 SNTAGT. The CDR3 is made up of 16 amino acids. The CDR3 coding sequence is TGTGCCAGCAGTGACTCTGCGGGAGGGCCCTACAATGAGCAGTTCTTC. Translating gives CASSDSAGGPYNEQFF.

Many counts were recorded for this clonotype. This CDR3 reads CASMGGGGVEYF. In nucleotides, the CDR3 is TGTGCCAGCATGGGTGGGGGGGGAGTGGAGTACTTC. The chain joins TRBV28 to TRBJ2-5, with 7 positions matching TRBD2. This CDR3 has 12 amino acids. Germline V gene sequence: CDR1 MDHEN, CDR2 SYDVKM. Unmatched junction bases numbered 11, after V lost 7 bases and J lost 12 bases.

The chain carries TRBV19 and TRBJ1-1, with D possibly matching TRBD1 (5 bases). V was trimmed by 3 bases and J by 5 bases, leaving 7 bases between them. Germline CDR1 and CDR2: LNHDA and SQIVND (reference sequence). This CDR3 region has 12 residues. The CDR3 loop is CASSIEGTEAFF. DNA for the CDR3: TGTGCCAGTAGTATCGAGGGGACTGAAGCTTTCTTT.

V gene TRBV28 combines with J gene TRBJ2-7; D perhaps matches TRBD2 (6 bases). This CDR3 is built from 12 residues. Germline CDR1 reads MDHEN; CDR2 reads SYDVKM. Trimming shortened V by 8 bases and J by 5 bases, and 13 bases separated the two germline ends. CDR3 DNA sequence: TGTGCCAGCGGAGGGAGGTTCAACGAGCAGTACTTC. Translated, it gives CASGGRFNEQYF.